Described below is a single TCR beta chain sequence and its context. How the authors handled the data: Cell counts per sample came from amplifying reference gene primers. Data came from immunoSEQ multiplex PCR; TCRdb stores just in-frame clones and leaves some out. V and J calls and clone size are copied from that table; D and trimming were computed from the DNA. The data show approximately 130,000 clones, about 77% seen once. The data derive from a study of blood T cell repertoires in COVID-19. Study overall: Sites across the United States, Italy and Spain contributed samples from acute and convalescent COVID-19. Sources were T cells, B-cell-depleted T cells, or PBMCs; the material itself was cDNA or gDNA.

The CDR3 runs to 14 residues. In germline, CDR1 is MNHEY, CDR2 SVGAGI. Trimming took 6 bases from V and 4 from J, leaving 13 bases between them. The TCR originated in a human donor in a cohort sampled during active COVID-19. Sequenced: peripheral blood. The gene calls are TRBV6-5 and TRBJ1-5; perhaps TRBD1 as D (6 bases). The CDR3 reads CASRGGADNQPQHF. The CDR3 DNA follows: TGTGCCAGCAGGGGGGGGGCCGATAATCAGCCCCAGCATTTT.